This TCR beta chain derives from a study of blood T cell repertoires in COVID-19. Whole-study context: The United States, Italy and Spain provided the acute and convalescent COVID-19 samples. From T cells, B-cell-depleted T cells, or PBMCs came the material, which was cDNA or gDNA.

This clone occurred once. In the original processing: Estimated nucleated cell counts came from reference gene primer amplification. Profiled with immunoSEQ multiplex PCR; TCRdb holds only in-frame clones, not every one. Clone size and V and J calls were adopted from that table, with D and trimming inferred from the DNA. The table lists roughly 250,000 clones, about 87% of them singletons. The CDR3 length is 15 residues. Germline CDR1 MNHEY, CDR2 SMNVEV (reference sequence). V was clipped by 5 bases and J by 4 bases; unmatched bases: 7. J is TRBJ1-2 and V is TRBV27; 10 bases agree with TRBD1. Sequencing was carried out using peripheral blood. The receptor comes from a human donor in a cohort sampled during active COVID-19. CDR3 loop: CASSPWTGGTYGYTF. The CDR3 bases are TGTGCCAGCAGTCCTTGGACAGGGGGGACCTATGGCTACACCTTC.